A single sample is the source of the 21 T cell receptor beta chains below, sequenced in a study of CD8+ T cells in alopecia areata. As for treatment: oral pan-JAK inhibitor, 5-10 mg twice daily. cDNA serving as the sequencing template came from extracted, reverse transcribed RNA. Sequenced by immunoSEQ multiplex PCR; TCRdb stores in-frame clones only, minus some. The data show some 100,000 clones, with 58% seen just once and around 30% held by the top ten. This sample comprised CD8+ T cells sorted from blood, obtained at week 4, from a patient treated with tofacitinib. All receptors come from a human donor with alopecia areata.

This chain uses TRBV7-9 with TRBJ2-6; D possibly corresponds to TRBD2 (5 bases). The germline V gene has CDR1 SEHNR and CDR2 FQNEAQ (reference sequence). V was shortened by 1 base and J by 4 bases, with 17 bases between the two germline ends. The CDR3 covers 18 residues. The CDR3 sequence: CASSLVIMGRSGANVLTF. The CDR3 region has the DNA TGTGCCAGCAGCTTAGTCATTATGGGGAGATCAGGGGCCAACGTCCTGACTTTC.

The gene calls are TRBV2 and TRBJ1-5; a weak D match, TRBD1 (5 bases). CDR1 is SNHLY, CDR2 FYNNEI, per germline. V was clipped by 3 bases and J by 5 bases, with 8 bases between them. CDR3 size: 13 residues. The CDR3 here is CASSETDYQPQHF. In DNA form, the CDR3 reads TGTGCCAGCAGTGAGACAGATTATCAGCCCCAGCATTTT.

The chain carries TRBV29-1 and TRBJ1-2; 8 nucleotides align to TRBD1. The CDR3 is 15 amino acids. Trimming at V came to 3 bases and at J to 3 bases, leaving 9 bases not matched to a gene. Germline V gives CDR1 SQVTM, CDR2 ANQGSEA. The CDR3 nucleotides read TGCAGCGTTGAGTATATAGGACAGGGAGACTATGGCTACACCTTC. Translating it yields CSVEYIGQGDYGYTF.

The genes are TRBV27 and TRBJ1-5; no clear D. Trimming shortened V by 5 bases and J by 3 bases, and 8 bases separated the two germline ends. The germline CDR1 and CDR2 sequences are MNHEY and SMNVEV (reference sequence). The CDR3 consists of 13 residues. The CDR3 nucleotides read TGTGCCAGCAGTCCGCACAACAATCAGCCCCAGCATTTT. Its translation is CASSPHNNQPQHF.

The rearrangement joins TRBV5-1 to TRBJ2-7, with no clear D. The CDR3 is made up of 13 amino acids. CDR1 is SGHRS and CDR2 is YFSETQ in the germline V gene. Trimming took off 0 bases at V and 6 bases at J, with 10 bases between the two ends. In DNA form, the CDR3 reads TGCGCCAGCAGCTTGGAAGGGATTCGCGAGCAGTACTTC. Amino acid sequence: CASSLEGIREQYF.

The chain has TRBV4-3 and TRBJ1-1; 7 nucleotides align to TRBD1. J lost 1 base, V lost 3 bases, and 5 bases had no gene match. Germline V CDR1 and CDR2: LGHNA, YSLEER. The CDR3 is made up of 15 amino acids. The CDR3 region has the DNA TGCGCCAGCAGCCATGCGGGACAGTCGAACACTGAAGCTTTCTTT. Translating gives CASSHAGQSNTEAFF.

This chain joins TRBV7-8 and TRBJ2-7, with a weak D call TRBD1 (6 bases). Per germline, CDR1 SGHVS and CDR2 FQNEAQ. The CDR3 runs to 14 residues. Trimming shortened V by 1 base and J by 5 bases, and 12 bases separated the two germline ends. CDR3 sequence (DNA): TGTGCCAGCAGCTTAGTAGGGGGTGGGAACGAGCAGTACTTC. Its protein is CASSLVGGGNEQYF.

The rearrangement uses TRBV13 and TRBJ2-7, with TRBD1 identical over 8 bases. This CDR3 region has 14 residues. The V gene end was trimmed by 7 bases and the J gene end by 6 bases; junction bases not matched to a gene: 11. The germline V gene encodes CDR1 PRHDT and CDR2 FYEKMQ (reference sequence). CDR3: CASTSGTGPGEQYF. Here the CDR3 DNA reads TGTGCCAGCACCTCCGGGACAGGTCCAGGCGAGCAGTACTTC.

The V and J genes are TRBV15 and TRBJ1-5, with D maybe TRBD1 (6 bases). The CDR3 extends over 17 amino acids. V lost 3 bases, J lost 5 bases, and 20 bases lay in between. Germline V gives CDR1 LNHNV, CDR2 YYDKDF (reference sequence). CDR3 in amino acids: CATSSEDNRAPDQPQHF. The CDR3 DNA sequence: TGTGCCACCAGCAGTGAAGATAACAGGGCCCCGGATCAGCCCCAGCATTTT.

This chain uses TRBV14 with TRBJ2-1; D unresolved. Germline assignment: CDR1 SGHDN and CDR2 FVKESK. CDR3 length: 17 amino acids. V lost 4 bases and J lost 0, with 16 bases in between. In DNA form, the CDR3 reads TGTGCCAGCAGCCCCATCCCTAGGGCTAGCTCCTACAATGAGCAGTTCTTC. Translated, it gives CASSPIPRASSYNEQFF.

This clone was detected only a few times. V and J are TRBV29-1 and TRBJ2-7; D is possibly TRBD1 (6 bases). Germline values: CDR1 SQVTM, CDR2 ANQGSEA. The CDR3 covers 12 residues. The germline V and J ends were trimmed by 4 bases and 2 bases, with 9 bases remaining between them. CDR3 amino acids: CSVAGDTYEQYF. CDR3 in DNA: TGCAGCGTTGCCGGGGACACCTACGAGCAGTACTTC.

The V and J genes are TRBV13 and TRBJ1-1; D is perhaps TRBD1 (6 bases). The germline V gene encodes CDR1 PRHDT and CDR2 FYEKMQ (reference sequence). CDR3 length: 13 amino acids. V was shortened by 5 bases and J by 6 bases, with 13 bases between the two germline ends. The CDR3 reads CASSLGGRAEAFF. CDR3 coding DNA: TGTGCCAGCAGCCTCGGGGGGCGGGCTGAAGCTTTCTTT.

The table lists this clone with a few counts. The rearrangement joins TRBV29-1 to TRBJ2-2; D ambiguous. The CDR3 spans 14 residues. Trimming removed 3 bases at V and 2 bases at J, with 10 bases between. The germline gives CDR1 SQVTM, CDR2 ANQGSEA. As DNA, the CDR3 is TGCAGCGTTGACGGTGGTGTCAACACCGGGGAGCTGTTTTTT. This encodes CSVDGGVNTGELFF.

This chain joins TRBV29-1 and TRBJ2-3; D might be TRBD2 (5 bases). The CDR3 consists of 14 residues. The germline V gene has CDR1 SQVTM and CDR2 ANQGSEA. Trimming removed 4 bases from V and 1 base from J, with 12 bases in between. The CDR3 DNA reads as TGCAGCGTTGTAGCCCCTAGCCGCACAGATACGCAGTATTTT. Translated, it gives CSVVAPSRTDTQYF.

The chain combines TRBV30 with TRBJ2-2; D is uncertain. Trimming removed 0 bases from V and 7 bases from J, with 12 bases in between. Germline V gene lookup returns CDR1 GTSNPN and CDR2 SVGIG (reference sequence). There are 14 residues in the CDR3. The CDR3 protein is CAWSVEAFGGELFF. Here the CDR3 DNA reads TGTGCCTGGAGTGTAGAGGCGTTCGGCGGGGAGCTGTTTTTT. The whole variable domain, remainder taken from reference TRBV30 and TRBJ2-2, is SQTIHQWPATLVQPVGSPLSLECTVEGTSNPNLYWYRQAAGRGLQLLFYSVGIGQISSEVPQNLSASRPQDRQFILSSKKLLLSDSGFYLCAWSVEAFGGELFFGEGSRLTVL.

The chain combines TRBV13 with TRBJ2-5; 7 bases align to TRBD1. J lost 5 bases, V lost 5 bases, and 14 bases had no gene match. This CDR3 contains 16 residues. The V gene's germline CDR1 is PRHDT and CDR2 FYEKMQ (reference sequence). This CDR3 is CASSESSTGVWETQYF. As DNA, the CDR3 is TGTGCCAGCAGCGAGTCAAGTACAGGGGTGTGGGAGACCCAGTACTTC.

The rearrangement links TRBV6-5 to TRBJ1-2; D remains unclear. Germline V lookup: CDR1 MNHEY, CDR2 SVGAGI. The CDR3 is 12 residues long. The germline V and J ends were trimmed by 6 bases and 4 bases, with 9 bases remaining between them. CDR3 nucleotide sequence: TGTGCCAGCAGCCCCGTGGGCTATGGCTACACCTTC. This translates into CASSPVGYGYTF.

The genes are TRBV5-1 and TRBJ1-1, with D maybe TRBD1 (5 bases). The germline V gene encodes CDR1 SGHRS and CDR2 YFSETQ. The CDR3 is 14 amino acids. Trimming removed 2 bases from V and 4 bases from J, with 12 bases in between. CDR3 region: CASSFWTIFTEAFF. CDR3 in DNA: TGCGCCAGCAGCTTTTGGACAATCTTCACTGAAGCTTTCTTT.

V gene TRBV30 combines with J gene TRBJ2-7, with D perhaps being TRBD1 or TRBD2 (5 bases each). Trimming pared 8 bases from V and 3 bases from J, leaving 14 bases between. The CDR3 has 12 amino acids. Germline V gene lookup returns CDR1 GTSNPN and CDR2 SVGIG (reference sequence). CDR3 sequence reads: CAVWDGNYEQYF. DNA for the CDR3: TGTGCCGTCTGGGACGGCAACTACGAGCAGTACTTC.

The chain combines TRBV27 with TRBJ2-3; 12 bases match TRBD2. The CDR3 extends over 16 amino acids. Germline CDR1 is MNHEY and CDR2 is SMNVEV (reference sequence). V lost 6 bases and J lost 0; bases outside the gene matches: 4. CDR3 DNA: TGTGCCAGCAGCGATACTAGCGGGGGGAGCACAGATACGCAGTATTTT. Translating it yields CASSDTSGGSTDTQYF.

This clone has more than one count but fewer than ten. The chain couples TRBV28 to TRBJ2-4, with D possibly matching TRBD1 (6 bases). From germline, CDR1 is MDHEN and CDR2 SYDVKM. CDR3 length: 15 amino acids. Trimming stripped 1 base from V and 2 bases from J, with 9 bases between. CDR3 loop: CASSLYQGSKNIQYF. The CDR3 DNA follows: TGTGCCAGCAGTTTATACCAGGGGTCCAAAAACATTCAGTACTTC.